This passage covers 4 T cell receptor beta chains from one sample sequenced in a study of radiotherapy plus CTLA-4 blockade in lung cancer. Profiled with immunoSEQ multiplex PCR; TCRdb holds only in-frame clones, not every one. The top ten clones hold 9.9% of a sample with some 73,000 clones, under 75% of them seen once. Specimen: peripheral blood, collected from a patient treated with radiotherapy plus ipilimumab. These TCRs come from a human donor with non-small cell lung cancer whose response to radiotherapy plus ipilimumab could not be evaluated.

The CDR3 sequence is CASSLEGRGRETQYF. In DNA form, the CDR3 reads TGCGCCAGCAGCTTGGAAGGGCGGGGGAGAGAGACCCAGTACTTC. This chain connects TRBV5-1 to TRBJ2-5; 7 nucleotides align to TRBD2. The junction had 6 bases not matched to a gene; V was cut back by 0 bases and J by 4 bases. The V gene's germline CDR1 is SGHRS and CDR2 YFSETQ. The CDR3 has 15 amino acids.

The chain joins TRBV6-5 to TRBJ1-2; TRBD1 is a possible D gene (5 bases). Trimming pared 5 bases from V and 7 bases from J, leaving 20 bases between. CDR3 length: 15 amino acids. Looked up from germline, CDR1 is MNHEY and CDR2 is SVGAGI. In DNA, the CDR3 is TGTGCCAGCAGTACCACCCTACAGGTACTCTCTGGCTACACCTTC. It specifies CASSTTLQVLSGYTF.

This clone occurred a few times. V gene TRBV7-6 combines with J gene TRBJ1-3; D is unresolved. Germline CDR1 reads SGHVS; CDR2 reads FNYEAQ. The CDR3 has 17 amino acids. V dropped 1 base and J dropped 0 bases, with 13 bases sitting between them. The CDR3 loop is CASSLDRYGSSGNTIYF. Here the CDR3 DNA reads TGTGCCAGCAGCTTAGATCGCTACGGTTCCTCTGGAAACACCATATATTTT.

The chain combines TRBV5-1 with TRBJ2-1; the match to TRBD2 covers 7 bases. With 1 base clipped from V and 4 bases from J, the junction kept 5 bases outside the gene matches. Germline V lookup: CDR1 SGHRS, CDR2 YFSETQ. The CDR3 length is 15 residues. CDR3 protein: CASSLSLADYNEQFF. CDR3 bases: TGCGCCAGCAGCTTGAGTCTAGCGGATTACAATGAGCAGTTCTTC.